The 29 T cell receptor beta chains below all came from one sample that was sequenced in a study of control samples from healthy donors and cancer patients. Generated by immunoSEQ multiplex PCR, the TCRdb table keeps only in-frame clones and is missing some. The sample contains tens of thousands of clones, around 91% of which appear only once. Material for sequencing was blood. Receptors were obtained from a man aged 50-59 years in good health.

V and J are TRBV5-1 and TRBJ1-3; possible D gene TRBD1, 6 bases. V lost 3 bases, J lost 4 bases, and 17 bases lay in between. This CDR3 contains 16 residues. CDR1 is SGHRS and CDR2 is YFSETQ in the germline V gene. The CDR3: CASSSSGTGQGNTIYF. As DNA, the CDR3 is TGCGCCAGCAGCTCGTCGGGAACAGGGCAAGGAAACACCATATATTTT.

The V call is TRBV10-3, the J call TRBJ1-5, with a weak D call TRBD1 (6 bases). V was cut by 1 base and J by 4 bases, with 8 bases left in between. The CDR3 runs 14 residues. Germline V lookup: CDR1 ENHRY, CDR2 SYGVKD. The CDR3 DNA sequence: TGTGCCATCAGTGAGTTGGGACAAAATCAGCCCCAGCATTTT. The encoded protein is CAISELGQNQPQHF.

V is TRBV6-2 or TRBV6-3 and J is TRBJ2-5; D is unclear. Trimming took off 4 bases at V and 2 bases at J, with 11 bases between the two ends. This CDR3 has 14 residues. Germline V lookup: CDR1 MNHEY, CDR2 SVGEGT. DNA for the CDR3: TGTGCCAGCAGTTCCACCCCAGGTCAAGAGACCCAGTACTTC. Protein sequence: CASSSTPGQETQYF.

This rearrangement joins TRBV27 to TRBJ2-7; 7 nucleotides line up with TRBD1. The CDR3 extends over 15 amino acids. Trimming cost V 5 bases and J 3 bases; bases outside gene matches: 10. The germline gives CDR1 MNHEY, CDR2 SMNVEV (reference sequence). Written as DNA, the CDR3 is TGTGCCAGCAGTCACGGACCGGGACAGAACTACGAGCAGTACTTC. Its protein product is CASSHGPGQNYEQYF.

The gene calls are TRBV6-1 and TRBJ1-6; 7 nucleotides agree with TRBD1. Per the germline V gene, CDR1 is MNHNS and CDR2 is SASEGT. V lost 0 bases, J lost 7 bases, and 3 bases stayed unmatched. CDR3 length: 15 residues. CDR3 residues: CASSEAPGQNSPLHF. The DNA of the CDR3 is TGTGCCAGCAGTGAAGCGCCGGGACAGAATTCACCCCTCCACTTT.

The chain carries TRBV5-1 and TRBJ2-7; D remains unclear. The CDR3 contains 14 residues. Germline V lookup: CDR1 SGHRS, CDR2 YFSETQ. V was pared by 4 bases and J by 1 base, with 12 bases between. The CDR3 here is CASSPTAGSYEQYF. Written as DNA, the CDR3 is TGCGCCAGCAGCCCCACGGCTGGGTCCTACGAGCAGTACTTC.

The chain carries TRBV29-1 and TRBJ2-5, with 9 bases matching TRBD1. The CDR3 has 16 amino acids. Germline values: CDR1 SQVTM, CDR2 ANQGSEA. J was trimmed by 5 bases and V by 6 bases; bases with no gene match: 16. This chain's CDR3 is CSVHRDRVFGGETQYF. DNA of the CDR3: TGCAGCGTCCACCGGGACAGGGTATTTGGTGGGGAGACCCAGTACTTC. Full variable domain (rest looked up from reference TRBV29-1 and TRBJ2-5): SAVISQKPSRDICQRGTSLTIQCQVDSQVTMMFWYRQQPGQSLTLIATANQGSEATYESGFVIDKFPISRPNLTFSTLTVSNMSPEDSSIYLCSVHRDRVFGGETQYFGPGTRLLVL.

The chain recombines TRBV19 with TRBJ1-1, with TRBD1 as a possible D gene (5 bases). The CDR3 runs 13 residues. Germline V gives CDR1 LNHDA, CDR2 SQIVND (reference sequence). The V end lost 5 bases, the J end lost 1 base, and 8 bases lay between the germline ends. The CDR3 protein is CASSRQGNTEAFF. The DNA of the CDR3 is TGTGCCAGTAGTCGTCAGGGGAACACTGAAGCTTTCTTT.

V gene TRBV10-3 combines with J gene TRBJ1-2; tentatively, D is TRBD1 (5 bases). Germline CDR1 is ENHRY and CDR2 is SYGVKD. Trimming removed 7 bases at V and 0 bases at J, with 9 bases between. The CDR3 is 13 amino acids. The CDR3: CAITPQANYGYTF. The CDR3 coding sequence is TGTGCCATCACCCCACAGGCTAACTATGGCTACACCTTC.

The chain couples TRBV4-3 to TRBJ2-2, with D perhaps being TRBD1 or TRBD2 (5 bases each). Germline V gene lookup returns CDR1 LGHNA and CDR2 YSLEER. The CDR3 is 16 residues long. V gave up 7 bases and J gave up 5 bases, with 20 bases separating them. CDR3 bases: TGCGCCAGCACATGGGCCAGGGACGCACCGACCGGGGAGCTGTTTTTT. Its translation: CASTWARDAPTGELFF.

The DNA for the CDR3 is TGTGCTAGTGGTTTAGGCTCGGTACTCCTCCACTTT. This codes for CASGLGSVLLHF. This chain uses TRBV12-5 with TRBJ1-6; D gene unclear. Germline V CDR1 and CDR2: LGHNT, FRNRAP. The CDR3 extends over 12 amino acids. The germline V and J ends were trimmed by 3 bases and 15 bases, with 12 bases remaining between them.

The chain uses TRBV7-8 and TRBJ2-3; D is unresolved. Germline values: CDR1 SGHVS, CDR2 FQNEAQ. The CDR3 spans 14 residues. The V end lost 1 base, the J end lost 2 bases, and 7 bases lay between the germline ends. CDR3 sequence (DNA): TGTGCCAGCAGCTTAGGCCAACCCACAGATACGCAGTATTTT. Its protein is CASSLGQPTDTQYF.

V usage is TRBV6-5 and J usage is TRBJ1-2; the match to TRBD1 covers 10 bases. The J segment lost 4 bases and the V segment lost 7 bases, leaving 6 bases of the junction unmatched. This CDR3 has 14 amino acids. Germline CDR1 MNHEY, CDR2 SVGAGI. CDR3 residues: CASIPGQGPYGYTF. CDR3 nucleotides: TGTGCCAGCATTCCGGGACAGGGGCCCTATGGCTACACCTTC.

This rearrangement joins TRBV6-6 to TRBJ2-2; perhaps D is TRBD1 or TRBD2 (7 bases each). The CDR3 spans 15 residues. Trimming shortened V by 0 bases and J by 7 bases, and 12 bases separated the two germline ends. Per germline, CDR1 MNHNY and CDR2 SVGAGI (reference sequence). As DNA, the CDR3 is TGTGCCAGCAGTTACTCCTCAGGGGGGGGCGGGGAGCTGTTTTTT. This codes for CASSYSSGGGGELFF.

The chain has TRBV6-1 and TRBJ1-4; TRBD1 might be the D (5 bases). This CDR3 comprises 13 residues. Trimming left V 2 bases short and J 5 bases short, with 6 bases between. The germline V gene encodes CDR1 MNHNS and CDR2 SASEGT. CDR3 loop: CASSERGNEKLFF. The CDR3 DNA reads TGTGCCAGCAGTGAAAGGGGAAATGAAAAACTGTTTTTT.

The gene calls are TRBV12-3 or TRBV12-4 and TRBJ2-5; perhaps TRBD2 as D (6 bases). This CDR3 region has 13 residues. The V and J ends lost 2 bases and 4 bases respectively, with 8 bases between them. The CDR3 region is CASSLYGGETQYF. The CDR3, as DNA: TGTGCCAGCAGTTTATACGGGGGAGAGACCCAGTACTTC.

The rearrangement joins TRBV12-3 or TRBV12-4 to TRBJ1-2; perhaps TRBD1 as D (5 bases). The length of the CDR3 is 13 residues. Trimming cost V 10 bases and J 6 bases, with 18 bases left between them. CDR3 sequence reads: CATNPGSGDGYTF. The CDR3 nucleotides are TGTGCCACCAACCCGGGGTCGGGGGATGGCTACACCTTC.

The CDR3 is CASSLGTGAYEQYF. CDR3 DNA: TGTGCCAGCAGCTTGGGGACAGGGGCCTACGAGCAGTACTTC. The chain couples TRBV5-4 to TRBJ2-7, with 9 nucleotides matching TRBD1. CDR3 length equals 14 residues. The V gene's germline CDR1 is SGHNT and CDR2 YYREEE (reference sequence). Unmatched junction bases numbered 0, after V lost 0 bases and J lost 2 bases.

The chain combines TRBV9 with TRBJ2-6, with a tentative D call TRBD1 (5 bases). CDR3 length equals 15 residues. V lost 6 bases and J 4 bases, leaving 14 bases between the germline ends. CDR1 is SGDLS, CDR2 YYNGEE, per germline. In DNA form, the CDR3 reads TGTGCCAGCACCTTCCAGGGTGCCGGGGCCAACGTCCTGACTTTC. Translating it yields CASTFQGAGANVLTF.

The J gene is TRBJ1-2, the V gene TRBV2; TRBD1 aligns across 8 bases. CDR3 size: 16 residues. The trim removed 3 bases at V and 5 bases at J, leaving 11 bases unmatched. Germline CDR1 is SNHLY and CDR2 is FYNNEI. The DNA for the CDR3 is TGTGCCAGCAGTGAGAGTCGAGGACAGGGAGGTTATGGCTACACCTTC. Its translation: CASSESRGQGGYGYTF.

The chain uses TRBV24-1 and TRBJ1-2; 8 nucleotides align to TRBD1. After removal of 4 bases from V and 2 bases from J, the junction contained 8 bases not matched to a gene. Per the germline V gene, CDR1 is KGHDR and CDR2 is SFDVKD. The CDR3 totals 16 residues. CDR3 DNA sequence: TGTGCCACCAGTGACCATGGGGCAGGGGGCAACTATGGCTACACCTTC. Protein: CATSDHGAGGNYGYTF.

The V call is TRBV3-1 (or the pseudogene TRBV3-2), the J call TRBJ2-3; TRBD1 matches at 7 bases. The V gene's germline CDR1 is LGHDT and CDR2 YNNKEL (reference sequence). V lost 4 bases and J lost 1; bases outside the gene matches: 5. This CDR3 comprises 15 residues. The CDR3 sequence is CASSRGGQGTDTQYF. CDR3 nucleotide sequence: TGTGCCAGCAGCCGAGGAGGACAGGGCACAGATACGCAGTATTTT.

The chain employs TRBV19 and TRBJ1-2; D uncertain. The CDR3 runs 14 residues. V was clipped by 7 bases and J by 0 bases, with 12 bases between them. The germline CDR1 and CDR2 sequences are LNHDA and SQIVND (reference sequence). CDR3 nucleotides: TGTGCCAGTACCCAAGCCTCGACTAACTATGGCTACACCTTC. Residues: CASTQASTNYGYTF.

V usage is TRBV10-3 and J usage is TRBJ1-5; possible D gene TRBD1, 6 bases. Germline values: CDR1 ENHRY, CDR2 SYGVKD. The CDR3 runs 15 residues. The V end was cut by 9 bases, the J end by 0 bases, with 15 bases between. The CDR3 is CAIGTSTVSNQPQHF. CDR3 bases: TGTGCCATTGGGACATCAACAGTTAGCAATCAGCCCCAGCATTTT.

This clone came up once. The gene calls are TRBV2 and TRBJ2-7; the match to TRBD2 covers 7 bases. With 1 base clipped from V and 6 bases from J, the junction kept 3 bases outside the gene matches. CDR1 SNHLY and CDR2 FYNNEI come from the germline V gene. This CDR3 spans 13 amino acids. CDR3 nucleotide sequence: TGTGCCAGCAGTGAAGGACTAGCCGGCGAGCAGTACTTC. Its protein is CASSEGLAGEQYF. Complete variable domain (other parts from reference TRBV2 and TRBJ2-7): EPEVTQTPSHQVTQMGQEVILRCVPISNHLYFYWYRQILGQKVEFLVSFYNNEISEKSEIFDDQFSVERPDGSNFTLKIRSTKLEDSAMYFCASSEGLAGEQYFGPGTRLTVT.

The chain couples TRBV7-2 to TRBJ1-1; TRBD1 might be the D (5 bases). Germline CDR1 and CDR2: SGHTA and FQGNSA. Trimming took 0 bases from V and 11 from J, leaving 10 bases between them. The CDR3 loop spans 12 amino acids. The CDR3 bases are TGTGCCAGCAGCTTAGCCGCAGGGTCGGCTTTCTTT. Amino acid sequence: CASSLAAGSAFF. Drawing the rest from reference TRBV7-2 and TRBJ1-1, the complete variable domain is GAGVSQSPSNKVTEKGKDVELRCDPISGHTALYWYRQSLGQGLEFLIYFQGNSAPDKSGLPSDRFSAERTGGSVSTLTIQRTQQEDSAVYLCASSLAAGSAFFGQGTRLTVV.

The chain uses TRBV18 and TRBJ1-5; TRBD1 might be the D (6 bases). This CDR3 is built from 13 residues. CDR1 and CDR2 (germline): KGHSH, LQKENI. V was clipped by 8 bases and J by 5 bases, with 13 bases between them. The CDR3 sequence is CASSRQEDQPQHF. The CDR3 nucleotides read TGTGCCAGCAGCCGACAGGAGGATCAGCCCCAGCATTTT.

The J gene is TRBJ1-6, the V gene TRBV6-6; D unresolved. Trimming took 6 bases from V and 7 from J, leaving 7 bases between them. The germline CDR1 and CDR2 sequences are MNHNY and SVGAGI (reference sequence). The length of the CDR3 is 12 residues. Written as DNA, the CDR3 is TGTGCCAGCAGACCGGGGAATTCACCCCTCCACTTT. It is translated as CASRPGNSPLHF.

The gene calls are TRBV30 and TRBJ1-6; no firm D call. Trimming stripped 2 bases from V and 14 bases from J, with 13 bases between. CDR1 and CDR2 (germline): GTSNPN, SVGIG (reference sequence). The CDR3 spans 12 residues. CDR3 sequence: CAWSTGSGSLHF. The CDR3 nucleotides are TGTGCCTGGAGTACGGGATCGGGTTCCCTCCACTTT.